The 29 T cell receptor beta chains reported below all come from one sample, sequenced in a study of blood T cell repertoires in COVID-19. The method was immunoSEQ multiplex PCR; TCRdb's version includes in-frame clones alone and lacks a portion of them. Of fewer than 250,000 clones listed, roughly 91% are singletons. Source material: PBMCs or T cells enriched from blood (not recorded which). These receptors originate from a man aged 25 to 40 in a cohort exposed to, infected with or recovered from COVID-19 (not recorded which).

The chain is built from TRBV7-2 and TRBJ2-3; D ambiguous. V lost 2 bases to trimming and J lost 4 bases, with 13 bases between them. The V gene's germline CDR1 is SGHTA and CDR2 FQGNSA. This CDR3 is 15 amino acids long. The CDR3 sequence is CASSLIALVSDTQYF. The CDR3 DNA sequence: TGTGCCAGCAGCTTAATCGCGCTAGTATCAGATACGCAGTATTTT.

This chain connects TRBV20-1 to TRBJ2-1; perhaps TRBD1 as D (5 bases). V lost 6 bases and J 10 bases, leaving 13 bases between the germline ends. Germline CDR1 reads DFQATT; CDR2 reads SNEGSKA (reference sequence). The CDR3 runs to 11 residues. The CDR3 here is CSASQGREQFF. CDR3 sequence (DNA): TGCAGTGCAAGCCAGGGAAGAGAGCAGTTCTTC.

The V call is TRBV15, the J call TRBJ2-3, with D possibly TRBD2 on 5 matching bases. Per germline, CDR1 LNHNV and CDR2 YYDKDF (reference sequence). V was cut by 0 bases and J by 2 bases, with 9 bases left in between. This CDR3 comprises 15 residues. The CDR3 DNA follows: TGTGCCACCAGCAGAGAGGGGAGATTCACAGATACGCAGTATTTT. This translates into CATSREGRFTDTQYF.

CDR3: CASTHRPGGLNSGANVLTF. The CDR3 bases are TGTGCCAGCACCCACAGGCCGGGAGGGTTGAACTCTGGGGCCAACGTCCTGACTTTC. The V and J genes are TRBV27 and TRBJ2-6, with 8 bases fitting TRBD2. The CDR3 extends over 19 amino acids. In germline, CDR1 is MNHEY, CDR2 SMNVEV (reference sequence). The V gene end was trimmed by 7 bases and the J gene end by 0 bases; junction bases not matched to a gene: 14.

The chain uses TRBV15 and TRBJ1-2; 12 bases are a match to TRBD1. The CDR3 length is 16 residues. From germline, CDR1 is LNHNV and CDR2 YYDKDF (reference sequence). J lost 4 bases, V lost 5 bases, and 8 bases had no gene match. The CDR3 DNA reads TGTGCCACCAGCCCCGGGACAGGGGGCCCTTCCTATGGCTACACCTTC. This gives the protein CATSPGTGGPSYGYTF.

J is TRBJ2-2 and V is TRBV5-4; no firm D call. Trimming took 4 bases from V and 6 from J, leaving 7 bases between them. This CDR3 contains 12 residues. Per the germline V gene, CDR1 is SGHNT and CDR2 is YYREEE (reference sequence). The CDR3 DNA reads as TGTGCCAGCAGCCCTTTAGCCGGGGAGCTGTTTTTT. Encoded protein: CASSPLAGELFF.

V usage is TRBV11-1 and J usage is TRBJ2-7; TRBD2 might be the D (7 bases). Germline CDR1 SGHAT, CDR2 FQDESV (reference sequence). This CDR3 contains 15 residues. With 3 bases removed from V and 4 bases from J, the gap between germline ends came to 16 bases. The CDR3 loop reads CASSFRGGRGYEQYF. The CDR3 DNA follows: TGTGCCAGCAGCTTCAGGGGCGGGAGAGGGTACGAGCAGTACTTC.

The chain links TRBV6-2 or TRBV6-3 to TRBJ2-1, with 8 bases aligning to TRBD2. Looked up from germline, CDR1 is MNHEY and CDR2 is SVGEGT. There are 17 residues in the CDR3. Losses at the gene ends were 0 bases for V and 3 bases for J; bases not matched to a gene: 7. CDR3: CASSYSRTREGYNEQFF. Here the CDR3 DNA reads TGTGCCAGCAGTTACTCAAGAACCCGGGAGGGCTACAATGAGCAGTTCTTC.

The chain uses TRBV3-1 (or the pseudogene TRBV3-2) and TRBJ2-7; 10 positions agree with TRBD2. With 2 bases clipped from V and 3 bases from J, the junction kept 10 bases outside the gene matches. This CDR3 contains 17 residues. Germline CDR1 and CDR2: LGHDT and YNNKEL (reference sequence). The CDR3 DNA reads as TGTGCCAGCAGCCAAAATTTGGGAGCGGGAGGGCACTACGAGCAGTACTTC. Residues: CASSQNLGAGGHYEQYF.

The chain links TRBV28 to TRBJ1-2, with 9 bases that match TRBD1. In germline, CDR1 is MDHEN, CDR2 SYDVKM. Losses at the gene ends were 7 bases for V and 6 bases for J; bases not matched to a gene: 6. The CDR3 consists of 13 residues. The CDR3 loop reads CASTLRDRDGYTF. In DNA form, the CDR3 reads TGTGCCAGCACCCTCCGGGACAGGGATGGCTACACCTTC.

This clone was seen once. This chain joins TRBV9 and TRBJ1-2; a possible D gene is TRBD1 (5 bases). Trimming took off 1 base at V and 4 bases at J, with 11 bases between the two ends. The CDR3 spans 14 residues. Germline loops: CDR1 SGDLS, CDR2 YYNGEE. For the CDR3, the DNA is TGTGCCAGCAGCGTACAGGGAGGAGGCTATGGCTACACCTTC. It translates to CASSVQGGGYGYTF.

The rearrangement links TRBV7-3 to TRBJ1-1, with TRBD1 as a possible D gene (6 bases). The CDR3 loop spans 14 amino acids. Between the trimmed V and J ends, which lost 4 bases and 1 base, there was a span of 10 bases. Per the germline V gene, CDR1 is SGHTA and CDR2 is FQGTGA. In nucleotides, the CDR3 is TGTGCCAGCAGCTCGGGACAAAAGAACACTGAAGCTTTCTTT. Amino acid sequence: CASSSGQKNTEAFF.

The CDR3 DNA reads as TGCGCCAGCAGCGGCTTCAGGGGAACTAATGAAAAACTGTTTTTT. This sequence encodes CASSGFRGTNEKLFF. The chain has TRBV5-1 and TRBJ1-4, with a possible D match to TRBD1 (6 bases). CDR1 is SGHRS, CDR2 YFSETQ, per germline. The CDR3 sequence is 15 residues long. V was shortened by 4 bases and J by 1 base, with 11 bases between the two germline ends.

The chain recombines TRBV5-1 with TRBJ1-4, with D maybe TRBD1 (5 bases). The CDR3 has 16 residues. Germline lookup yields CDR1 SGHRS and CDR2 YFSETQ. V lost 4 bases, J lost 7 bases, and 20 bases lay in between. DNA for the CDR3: TGCGCCAGCAGCCGGGGCTCCTCTAGCGGCGGTGAAAAACTGTTTTTT. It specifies CASSRGSSSGGEKLFF.

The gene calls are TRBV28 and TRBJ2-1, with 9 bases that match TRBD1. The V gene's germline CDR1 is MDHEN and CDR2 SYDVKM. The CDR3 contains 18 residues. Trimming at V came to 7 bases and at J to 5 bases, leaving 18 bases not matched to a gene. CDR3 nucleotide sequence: TGTGCCAGCACGGAGTGGTTCCCGGGGGACAGGGATGACAATGAGCAGTTCTTC. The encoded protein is CASTEWFPGDRDDNEQFF.

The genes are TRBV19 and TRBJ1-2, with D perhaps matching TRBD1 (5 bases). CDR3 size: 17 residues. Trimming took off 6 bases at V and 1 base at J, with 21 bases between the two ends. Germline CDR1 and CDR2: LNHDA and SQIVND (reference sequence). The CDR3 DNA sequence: TGTGCCAGTAGCACCTTTGGGGGAGGCGAGCTTAACTATGGCTACACCTTC. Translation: CASSTFGGGELNYGYTF.

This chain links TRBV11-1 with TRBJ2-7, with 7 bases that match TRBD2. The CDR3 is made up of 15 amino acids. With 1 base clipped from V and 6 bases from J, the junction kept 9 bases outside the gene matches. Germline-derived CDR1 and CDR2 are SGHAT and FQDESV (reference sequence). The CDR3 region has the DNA TGTGCCAGCAGCTTAGTCGGGGGGTCCCTGGGCGAGCAGTACTTC. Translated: CASSLVGGSLGEQYF.

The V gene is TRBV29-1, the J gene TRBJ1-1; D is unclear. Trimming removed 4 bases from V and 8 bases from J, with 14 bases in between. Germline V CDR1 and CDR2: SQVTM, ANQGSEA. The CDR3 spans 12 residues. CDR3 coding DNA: TGCAGCGTTGCCGATGGGAGGGCGGAAGCTTTCTTT. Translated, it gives CSVADGRAEAFF.

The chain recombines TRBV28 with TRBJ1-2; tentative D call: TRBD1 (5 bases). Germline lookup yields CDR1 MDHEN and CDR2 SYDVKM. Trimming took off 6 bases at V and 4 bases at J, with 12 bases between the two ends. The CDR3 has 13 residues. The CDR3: CASRGLPGYGYTF. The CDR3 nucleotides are TGTGCCAGCAGGGGGCTCCCTGGCTATGGCTACACCTTC.

This chain's CDR3 is CASHTGRGSGANVLTF. The CDR3 nucleotides are TGTGCCAGCCACACGGGGCGGGGGTCTGGGGCCAACGTCCTGACTTTC. The chain couples TRBV28 to TRBJ2-6; the match to TRBD2 covers 7 bases. The CDR3 spans 16 residues. Germline V CDR1 and CDR2: MDHEN, SYDVKM. V was clipped by 8 bases and J by 1 base; unmatched bases: 8.

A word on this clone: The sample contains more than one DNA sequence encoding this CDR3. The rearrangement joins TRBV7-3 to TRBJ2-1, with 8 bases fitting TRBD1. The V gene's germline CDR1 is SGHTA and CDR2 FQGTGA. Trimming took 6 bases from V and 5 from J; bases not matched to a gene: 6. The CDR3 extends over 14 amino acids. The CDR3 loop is CASSRDRGDNEQFF. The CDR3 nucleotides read TGTGCCAGCAGTAGAGACAGGGGAGACAATGAGCAGTTCTTC.

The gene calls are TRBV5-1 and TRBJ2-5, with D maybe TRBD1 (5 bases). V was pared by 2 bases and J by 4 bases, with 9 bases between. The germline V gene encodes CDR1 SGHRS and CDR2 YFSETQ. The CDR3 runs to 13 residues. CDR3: CASSFDRAETQYF. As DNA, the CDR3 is TGCGCCAGCAGCTTTGACAGAGCAGAGACCCAGTACTTC.

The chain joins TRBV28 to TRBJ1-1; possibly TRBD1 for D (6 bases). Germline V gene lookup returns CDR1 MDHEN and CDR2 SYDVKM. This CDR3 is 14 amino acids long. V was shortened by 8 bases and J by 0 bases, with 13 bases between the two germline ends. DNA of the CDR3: TGTGCCAGCGCCTCCGGGGACATGAACACTGAAGCTTTCTTT. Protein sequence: CASASGDMNTEAFF.

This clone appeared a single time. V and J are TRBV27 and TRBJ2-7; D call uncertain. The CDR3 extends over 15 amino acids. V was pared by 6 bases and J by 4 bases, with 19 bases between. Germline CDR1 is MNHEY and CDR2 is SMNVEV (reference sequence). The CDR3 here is CASRPTSGGQYEQYF. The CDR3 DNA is TGTGCCAGCAGACCGACTTCTGGCGGCCAATACGAGCAGTACTTC.

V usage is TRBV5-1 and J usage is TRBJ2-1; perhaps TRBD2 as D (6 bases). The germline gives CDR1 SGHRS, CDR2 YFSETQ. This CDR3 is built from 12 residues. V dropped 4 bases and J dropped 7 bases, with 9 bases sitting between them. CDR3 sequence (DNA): TGCGCCAGCAGCCGACTAGAGAATGAGCAGTTCTTC. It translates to CASSRLENEQFF.

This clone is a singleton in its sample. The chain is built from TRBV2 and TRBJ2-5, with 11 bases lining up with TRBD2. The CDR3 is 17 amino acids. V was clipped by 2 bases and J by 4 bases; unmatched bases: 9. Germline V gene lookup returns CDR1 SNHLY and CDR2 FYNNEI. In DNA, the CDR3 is TGTGCCAGCAGTGAATGGATACTAGCGGGAGTGCTAGAGACCCAGTACTTC. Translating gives CASSEWILAGVLETQYF.

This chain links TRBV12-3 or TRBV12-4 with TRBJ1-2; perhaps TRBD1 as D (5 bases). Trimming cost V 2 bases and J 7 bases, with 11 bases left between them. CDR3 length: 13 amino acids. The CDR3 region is CASSLRGMFGYTF. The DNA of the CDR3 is TGTGCCAGCAGTTTAAGGGGTATGTTTGGCTACACCTTC.

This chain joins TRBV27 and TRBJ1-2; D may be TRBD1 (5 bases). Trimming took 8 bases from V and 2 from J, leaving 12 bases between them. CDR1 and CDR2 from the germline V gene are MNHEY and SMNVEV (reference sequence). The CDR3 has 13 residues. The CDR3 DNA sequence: TGTGCCAGCCGGTCGGACAAGAACTATGGCTACACCTTC. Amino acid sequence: CASRSDKNYGYTF.

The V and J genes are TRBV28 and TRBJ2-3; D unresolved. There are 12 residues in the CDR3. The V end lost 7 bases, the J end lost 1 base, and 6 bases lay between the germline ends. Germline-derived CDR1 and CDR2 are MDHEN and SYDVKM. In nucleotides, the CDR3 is TGTGCCAGCATCAGCGGCACAGATACGCAGTATTTT. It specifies CASISGTDTQYF.